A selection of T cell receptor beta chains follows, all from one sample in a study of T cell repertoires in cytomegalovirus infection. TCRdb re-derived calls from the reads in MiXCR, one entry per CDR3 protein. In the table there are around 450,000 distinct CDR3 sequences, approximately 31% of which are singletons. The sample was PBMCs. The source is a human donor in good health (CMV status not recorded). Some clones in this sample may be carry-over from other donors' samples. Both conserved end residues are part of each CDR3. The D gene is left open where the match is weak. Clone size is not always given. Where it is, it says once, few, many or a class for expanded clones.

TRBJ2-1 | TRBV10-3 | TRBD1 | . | TGTGCCATCAGTGGGGACAGTTCTAACAATGAGCAGTTCTTC | CAISGDSSNNEQFF
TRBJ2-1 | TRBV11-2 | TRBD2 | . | TGTGCCAGCAGCTTAGTTCCCGGACTAGCGGGGGGTCGAAATGAGCAGTTCTTC | CASSLVPGLAGGRNEQFF
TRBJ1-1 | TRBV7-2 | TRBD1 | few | TGTGCCAGCAGGTATAGACAGGGGGCAAGTACTGAAGCTTTCTTT | CASRYRQGASTEAFF
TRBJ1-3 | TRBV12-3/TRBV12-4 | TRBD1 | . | TGTGCCAGCACCCAGGGGGCTGGAAACACCATATATTTT | CASTQGAGNTIYF
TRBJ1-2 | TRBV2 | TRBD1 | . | TGTGCCAGCAGTGAACCTCCAGGGGGCTCTGGCTACACCTTC | CASSEPPGGSGYTF
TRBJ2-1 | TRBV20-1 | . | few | TGCAGTGCTCAGATCGGGGGCCGAGAGATTGAGCAGTTCTTC | CSAQIGGREIEQFF
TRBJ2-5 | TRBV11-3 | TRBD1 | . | TGTGCCAGCAGCTCCCGACAGGGGGCCCAAGAGACGACCCAGTACTTC | CASSSRQGAQETTQYF
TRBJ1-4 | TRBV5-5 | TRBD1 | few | TGTGCCAGCAGCCTGAATCCCGGGACAGTCAATGAAAAACTGTTTTTT | CASSLNPGTVNEKLFF
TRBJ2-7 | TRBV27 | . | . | TGTGCCAGCAGTGCCGGGGCCTCCTACGAGCAGTACTTC | CASSAGASYEQYF
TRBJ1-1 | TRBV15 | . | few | TGTGCCACCAGCAGAACCGGGGAGGTGCCGGAAGCTTTCTTT | CATSRTGEVPEAFF
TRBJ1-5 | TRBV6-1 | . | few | TGTGCCAGCAGTGAAGTCGCCCTGACCAATCAGCCCCAGCATTTT | CASSEVALTNQPQHF
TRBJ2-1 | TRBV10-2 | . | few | TGCGCCAGCAGTCCCAGGGGTCACTACAATGAGCAGTTCTTC | CASSPRGHYNEQFF
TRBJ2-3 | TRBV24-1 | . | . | TGTGTCACCAGTGACCCCGGGACAACTAGCACAGATACGCAGTATTTT | CVTSDPGTTSTDTQYF
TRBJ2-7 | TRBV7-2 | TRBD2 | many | TGTGCCAGCAGCCTAACTAGCGTCTCCTACGAGCAGTACTTC | CASSLTSVSYEQYF
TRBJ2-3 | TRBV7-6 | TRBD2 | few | TGTGCCAGCAGCCCTGGACTAGGGGTTAGCACAGATACGCAGTATTTT | CASSPGLGVSTDTQYF
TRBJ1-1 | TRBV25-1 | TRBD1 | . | TGTGCCAGCAGTATCGGACAGGGCCAAGCTTTCTTT | CASSIGQGQAFF
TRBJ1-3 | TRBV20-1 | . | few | TGCAGTGCTAAAGGGAACGGAAACACCATATATTTT | CSAKGNGNTIYF
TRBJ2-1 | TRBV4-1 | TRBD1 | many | TGCGCCAGCAGCCAATACGAGGGACAGGGGACGGCTCGAAGCTCCTACAATGAGCAGTTCTTC | CASSQYEGQGTARSSYNEQFF
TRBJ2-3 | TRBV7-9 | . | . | TGTGCCAGCAGCGTGACTGAAGGCACAGATACGCAGTATTTT | CASSVTEGTDTQYF
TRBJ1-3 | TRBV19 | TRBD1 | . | TGTGCCAGTAGTTCCCGGACAGGGAAAAGCTCTGGAAACACCATATATTTT | CASSSRTGKSSGNTIYF
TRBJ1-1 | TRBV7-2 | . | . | TGTGCCAGCAGCTTAGCGACCTCCCGGCAGTGGAAGAACACTGAAGCTTTCTTT | CASSLATSRQWKNTEAFF
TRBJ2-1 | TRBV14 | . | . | TGTGCCAGCAGCCAAGAATTTCCCTACAATGAGCAGTTCTTC | CASSQEFPYNEQFF
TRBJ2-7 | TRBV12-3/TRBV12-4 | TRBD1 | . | TGTGCCAGCACCCTGGGACAGTTGACGGCCGAGCAGTACTTC | CASTLGQLTAEQYF
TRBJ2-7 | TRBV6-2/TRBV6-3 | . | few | TGTGCCAGCAGGGAACCCCCCTACTACGAGCAGTACTTC | CASREPPYYEQYF
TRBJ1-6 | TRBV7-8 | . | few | TGTGCCAGCACCCCTAGCGGGGGCTCCTATAATTCACCCCTCCACTTT | CASTPSGGSYNSPLHF
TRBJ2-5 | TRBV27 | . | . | TGTGCCAGCAGTTTATCTGCAGGGAATATCTTGGAGACCCAGTACTTC | CASSLSAGNILETQYF
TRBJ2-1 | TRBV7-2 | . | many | TGTGCCAGCAGCTCCCCCGGCGGGGGCGCCTACAATGAGCAGTTCTTC | CASSSPGGGAYNEQFF
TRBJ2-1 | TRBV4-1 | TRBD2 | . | TGCGCCAGCAGCCAACCCTTCAGCGGGGGCTCCTACAATGAGCAGTTCTTC | CASSQPFSGGSYNEQFF
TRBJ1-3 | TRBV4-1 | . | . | TGCACCAGCAGCCAAGAACGGGCCCGGTTAACCATATATTTT | CTSSQERARLTIYF
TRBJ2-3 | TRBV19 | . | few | TGTGCCAGTAGTAACCAAGCTCGGGATACGCAGTATTTT | CASSNQARDTQYF
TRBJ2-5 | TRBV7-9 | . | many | TGTGCCAGCAGCTTTAGCGAGGAGACCCAGTACTTC | CASSFSEETQYF
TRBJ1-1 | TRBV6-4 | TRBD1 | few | TGTGCCAGCAGTCAATCGACAGGGCGGAACACTGAAGCTTTCTTT | CASSQSTGRNTEAFF
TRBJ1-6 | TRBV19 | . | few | TGTGCCAGTAACAAGAGAAGGGGAAGGGATAATTCACCCCTCCACTTT | CASNKRRGRDNSPLHF
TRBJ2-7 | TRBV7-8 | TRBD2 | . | TGTGCCAGCAGCCCCGGGGGGGGGCCAAGGCAGTACTTC | CASSPGGGPRQYF
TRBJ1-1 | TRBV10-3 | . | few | TGTGCCATCAGAACGGACTCCGGGAACACTGAAGCTTTCTTT | CAIRTDSGNTEAFF
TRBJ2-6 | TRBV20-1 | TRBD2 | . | TGCAGTGCTCGGGGGGTTGCCTACTCTGGGGCCAACGTCCTGACTTTC | CSARGVAYSGANVLTF
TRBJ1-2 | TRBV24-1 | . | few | TGTGCCACCAGTACTTTTGGGGGATATGGCTACACCTTC | CATSTFGGYGYTF
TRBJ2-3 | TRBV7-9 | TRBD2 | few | TGTGCCAGCAGCCTCGGGAGGGAAACCCAAACTAGCACAGATACGCAGTATTTT | CASSLGRETQTSTDTQYF
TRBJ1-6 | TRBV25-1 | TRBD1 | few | TGTGCCAGCAGTAAAGTATCAGGGGGCCTTCATAATTCACCCCTCCACTTT | CASSKVSGGLHNSPLHF
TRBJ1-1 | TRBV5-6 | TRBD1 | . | TGTGCCAGCAGCGTCATGGGGACAGACACTGAAGCTTTCTTT | CASSVMGTDTEAFF
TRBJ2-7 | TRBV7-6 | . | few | TGTGCCAGCAGCCACATACCGGGACATCCTTCCTACGAGCAGTACTTC | CASSHIPGHPSYEQYF
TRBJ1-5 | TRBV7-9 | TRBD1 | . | TGTGCCAGCACCAGGGACAGCAATAGCAATCAGCCCCAGCATTTT | CASTRDSNSNQPQHF
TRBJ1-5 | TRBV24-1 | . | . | TGTGCCACCAGTGAGGGGCGAGGCAATCAGCCCCAGCATTTT | CATSEGRGNQPQHF
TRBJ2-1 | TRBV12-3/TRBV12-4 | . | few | TGTGCCAGCAGTTTACAGGGGTCGGGAAATGAGCAGTTCTTC | CASSLQGSGNEQFF
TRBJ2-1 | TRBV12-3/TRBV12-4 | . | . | TGTGCCAGCAGTTTAGTGTGGGGAAAAAACAATGAGCAGTTCTTC | CASSLVWGKNNEQFF
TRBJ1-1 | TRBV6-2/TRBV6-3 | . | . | TGTGCCAGCAGCCTACTCCGAGCCGAGGTCAACACTGAAGCTTTCTTT | CASSLLRAEVNTEAFF